There are many counts of the clone carrying this T cell receptor (beta chain). Sample-barcoded 5' priming and a J-beta primer mix drove a second PCR of roughly 6 to 12 cycles. One entry per CDR3 protein, called by TCRdb with MiXCR from the 5' RACE reads. The repertoire has about 1,800,000 distinct CDR3 sequences, roughly 30% of them found once; the top ten carry 7.7%. This sample is drawn from a study of blood T cells in healthy people across ages. The CDR3 is 14 residues long. Trimming took 8 bases from V and 5 from J, leaving 17 bases between them. Germline V gene data show CDR1 as MNHNY and CDR2 as SVGAGI (reference sequence).

The chain carries TRBV6-6 and TRBJ2-3; the D is unclear. The sample taken for sequencing was blood. The receptor was derived from a woman aged 25 to 45 in good health. CDR3 in DNA: TGTGCCAGCGTCCAGTCTATACGAGGAGATACGCAGTATTTT. It is translated as CASVQSIRGDTQYF.